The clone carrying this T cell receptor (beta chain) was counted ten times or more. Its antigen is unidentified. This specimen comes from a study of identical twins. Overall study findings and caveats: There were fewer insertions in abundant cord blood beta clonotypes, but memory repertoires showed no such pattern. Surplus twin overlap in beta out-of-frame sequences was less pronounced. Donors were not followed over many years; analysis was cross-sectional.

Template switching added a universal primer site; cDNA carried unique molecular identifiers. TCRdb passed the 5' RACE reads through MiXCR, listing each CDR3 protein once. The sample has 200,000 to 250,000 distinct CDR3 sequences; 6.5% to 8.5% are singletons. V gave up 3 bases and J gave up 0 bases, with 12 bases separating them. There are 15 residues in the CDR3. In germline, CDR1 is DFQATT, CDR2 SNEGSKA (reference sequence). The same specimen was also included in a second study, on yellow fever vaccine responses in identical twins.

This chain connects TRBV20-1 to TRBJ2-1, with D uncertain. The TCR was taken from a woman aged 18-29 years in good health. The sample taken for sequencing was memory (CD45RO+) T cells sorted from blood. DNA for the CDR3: TGCAGTGCTAGCATCGGTACAGCCTCCTACAATGAGCAGTTCTTC. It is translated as CSASIGTASYNEQFF.